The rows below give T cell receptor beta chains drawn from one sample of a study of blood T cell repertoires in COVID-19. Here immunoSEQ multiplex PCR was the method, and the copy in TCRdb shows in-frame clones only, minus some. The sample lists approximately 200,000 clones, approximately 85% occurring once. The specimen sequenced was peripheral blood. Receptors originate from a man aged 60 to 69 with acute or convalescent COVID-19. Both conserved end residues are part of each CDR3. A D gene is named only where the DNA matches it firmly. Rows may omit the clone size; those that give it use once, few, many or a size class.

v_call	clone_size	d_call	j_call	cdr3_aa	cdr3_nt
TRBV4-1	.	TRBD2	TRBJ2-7	CASSQDPSSGGYEQYF	TGCGCCAGCAGCCAAGATCCATCCAGCGGGGGCTACGAGCAGTACTTC
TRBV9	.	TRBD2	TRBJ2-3	CASSERGDTQYF	TGTGCCAGCAGCGAGCGGGGGGATACGCAGTATTTT
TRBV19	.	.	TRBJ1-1	CASSIVRQRNTEAFF	TGTGCCAGTAGTATAGTTCGACAGAGGAACACTGAAGCTTTCTTT
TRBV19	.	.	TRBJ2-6	CASSDPRGSGANVLTF	TGTGCCAGTAGTGACCCCAGGGGCTCTGGGGCCAACGTCCTGACTTTC
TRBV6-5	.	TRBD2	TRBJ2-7	CATLAGDYEQYF	TGTGCCACCCTAGCGGGGGACTACGAGCAGTACTTC
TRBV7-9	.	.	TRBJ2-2	CASSFPYTGELFF	TGTGCCAGCAGCTTCCCCTACACCGGGGAGCTGTTTTTT
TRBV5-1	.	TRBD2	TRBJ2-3	CASSFPPDEGGLADTQYF	TGCGCCAGCAGCTTCCCTCCGGACGAGGGAGGGTTGGCAGATACGCAGTATTTT
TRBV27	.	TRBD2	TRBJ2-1	CASSRMPPRRGRDEQFF	TGTGCCAGCAGCCGTATGCCCCCTCGGCGCGGGAGGGACGAGCAGTTCTTC
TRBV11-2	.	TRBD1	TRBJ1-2	CASSRQGNYGYTF	TGTGCCAGCAGCAGACAGGGGAACTATGGCTACACCTTC
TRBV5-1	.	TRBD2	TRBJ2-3	CASSLGLAEDTQYF	TGCGCCAGCAGCTTGGGTCTAGCGGAAGATACGCAGTATTTT
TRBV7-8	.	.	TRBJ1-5	CASSLVLGQTGVHF	TGTGCCAGCAGCTTAGTTTTGGGCCAAACAGGAGTCCATTTT
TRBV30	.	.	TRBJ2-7	CAWRPGPYEQYF	TGTGCCTGGAGGCCAGGCCCCTACGAGCAGTACTTC
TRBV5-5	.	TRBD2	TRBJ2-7	CASRSGLAGGREQYF	TGTGCCAGCAGATCGGGACTAGCGGGAGGGCGCGAGCAGTACTTC
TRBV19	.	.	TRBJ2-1	CASRALAGRNNEQFF	TGTGCCAGTAGAGCTCTGGCGGGGAGAAACAATGAGCAGTTCTTC
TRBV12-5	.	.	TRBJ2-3	CASGFGWTDFTDTQYF	TGTGCTAGTGGTTTCGGATGGACAGACTTCACAGATACGCAGTATTTT
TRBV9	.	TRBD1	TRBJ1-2	CASSVTGDGYTF	TGTGCCAGCAGCGTGACAGGGGACGGCTACACCTTC
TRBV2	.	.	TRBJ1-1	CASTTEGNTEAFF	TGTGCCAGCACCACCGAGGGGAACACTGAAGCTTTCTTT
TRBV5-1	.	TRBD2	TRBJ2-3	CASSWGGAGGTDTQYF	TGCGCCAGCAGCTGGGGAGGGGCCGGGGGCACAGATACGCAGTATTTT
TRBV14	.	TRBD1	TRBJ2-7	CASSRYPGQSYEQYF	TGTGCCAGCAGCCGCTACCCGGGACAGAGCTACGAGCAGTACTTC
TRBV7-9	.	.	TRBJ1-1	CASSLSGVGTEAFF	TGTGCCAGCAGCTTATCGGGTGTAGGCACTGAAGCTTTCTTT
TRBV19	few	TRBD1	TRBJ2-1	CASSPPGTASYNEQFF	TGTGCCAGTAGTCCACCCGGGACAGCCTCCTACAATGAGCAGTTCTTC
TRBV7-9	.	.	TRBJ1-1	CASSFQGNTEAFF	TGTGCCAGCAGCTTCCAGGGCAACACTGAAGCTTTCTTT
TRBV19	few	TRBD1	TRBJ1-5	CASAGGTGGRQPQHF	TGTGCCAGTGCTGGGGGGACAGGGGGGAGGCAGCCCCAGCATTTT
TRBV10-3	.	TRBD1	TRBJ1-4	CAIQGALNEKLFF	TGTGCCATTCAGGGGGCCCTCAATGAAAAACTGTTTTTT
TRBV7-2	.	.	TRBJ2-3	CASSLGGTSTDTQYF	TGTGCCAGCAGCTTGGGCGGGACTAGCACAGATACGCAGTATTTT
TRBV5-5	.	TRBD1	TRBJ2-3	CASSLELGTGVTDTQYF	TGTGCCAGCAGCTTGGAACTCGGGACAGGGGTAACAGATACGCAGTATTTT
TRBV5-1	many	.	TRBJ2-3	CASSFYRETDTQYF	TGCGCCAGCAGCTTCTACAGGGAGACAGATACGCAGTATTTT
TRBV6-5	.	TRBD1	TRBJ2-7	CASSYSNRGETYEQYF	TGTGCCAGCAGTTACTCGAACAGGGGCGAAACGTACGAGCAGTACTTC
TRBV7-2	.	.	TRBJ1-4	CATGATGSATNEKLFF	TGTGCCACGGGCGCAACGGGGTCGGCAACTAATGAAAAACTGTTTTTT
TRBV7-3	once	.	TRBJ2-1	CASSFADNEQFF	TGTGCCAGCAGTTTCGCGGACAATGAGCAGTTCTTC
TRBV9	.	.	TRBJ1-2	CASSPRWGLGQNDYGYTF	TGTGCCAGCAGCCCCCGTTGGGGTTTAGGACAAAATGACTATGGCTACACCTTC
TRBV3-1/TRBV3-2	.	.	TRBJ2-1	CASSHPDSERLDNEQFF	TGTGCCAGCAGCCATCCGGATAGCGAGAGGCTCGACAATGAGCAGTTCTTC
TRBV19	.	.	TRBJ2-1	CASSIDRGTNNEQFF	TGTGCCAGTAGTATAGATCGGGGAACTAACAATGAGCAGTTCTTC
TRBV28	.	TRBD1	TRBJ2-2	CASSLDRGDSAGELFF	TGTGCCAGCAGTTTGGACAGGGGGGATTCCGCCGGGGAGCTGTTTTTT
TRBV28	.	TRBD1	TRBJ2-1	CASREGASSYNEQFF	TGTGCCAGCAGAGAGGGGGCCAGCTCCTACAATGAGCAGTTCTTC
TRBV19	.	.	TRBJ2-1	CASSWGHPNEQFF	TGTGCCAGTAGTTGGGGACATCCCAATGAGCAGTTCTTC
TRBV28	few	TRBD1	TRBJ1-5	CASHRTGGRRGNQPQHF	TGTGCCAGCCACAGGACAGGGGGCCGACGTGGCAATCAGCCCCAGCATTTT
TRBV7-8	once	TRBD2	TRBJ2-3	CASSLGVAGDTQYF	TGTGCCAGCAGCTTAGGGGTAGCGGGAGATACGCAGTATTTT
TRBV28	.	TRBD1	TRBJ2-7	CASSLGGQGAGEQYF	TGTGCCAGCAGTTTGGGTGGACAGGGGGCAGGGGAGCAGTACTTC
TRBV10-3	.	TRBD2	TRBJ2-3	CAITTTAGERGSDTQYF	TGTGCCATCACCACGACAGCGGGAGAACGGGGGTCAGATACGCAGTATTTT
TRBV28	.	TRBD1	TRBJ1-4	CASSPGTGFEEKLFF	TGTGCCAGCAGCCCTGGGACAGGGTTCGAAGAAAAACTGTTTTTT
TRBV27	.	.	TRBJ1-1	CASSPGGGNTEAFF	TGTGCCAGCAGCCCCGGGGGAGGGAACACTGAAGCTTTCTTT
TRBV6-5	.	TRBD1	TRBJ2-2	CASSYPTGVDTGELFF	TGTGCCAGCAGTTACCCGACAGGGGTCGACACCGGGGAGCTGTTTTTT
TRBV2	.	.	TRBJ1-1	CASILGGEGEAFF	TGTGCCAGCATCTTAGGGGGGGAAGGCGAAGCTTTCTTT
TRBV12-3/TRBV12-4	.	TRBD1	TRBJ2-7	CASSRDSQYEQYF	TGTGCCAGCAGTCGGGACAGCCAATACGAGCAGTACTTC
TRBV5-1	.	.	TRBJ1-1	CASTNRADTEAFF	TGCGCCAGCACCAACAGGGCGGACACTGAAGCTTTCTTT
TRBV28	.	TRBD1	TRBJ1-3	CASSFLIRDRGQNSGNTIYF	TGTGCCAGCAGTTTTCTCATCCGGGACAGGGGGCAAAACTCTGGAAACACCATATATTTT
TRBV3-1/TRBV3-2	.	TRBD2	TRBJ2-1	CASGRLAASYNEQFF	TGTGCCAGCGGAAGACTAGCGGCCTCCTACAATGAGCAGTTCTTC
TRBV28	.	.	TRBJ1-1	CASSFIKGRLNTEAFF	TGTGCCAGCAGTTTCATCAAGGGGCGGTTGAACACTGAAGCTTTCTTT
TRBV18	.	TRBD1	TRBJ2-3	CASSPGQGTDTQYF	TGTGCCAGCTCGCCGGGACAGGGGACAGATACGCAGTATTTT
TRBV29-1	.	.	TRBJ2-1	CSVVNGQSSYNEQFF	TGCAGCGTTGTTAACGGTCAAAGCTCCTACAATGAGCAGTTCTTC
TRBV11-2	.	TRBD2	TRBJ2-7	CASSLTSGEGLEQYF	TGTGCCAGCAGCTTAACTAGCGGAGAGGGGCTCGAGCAGTACTTC
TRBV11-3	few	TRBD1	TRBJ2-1	CASSSGQGAFNEQFF	TGTGCCAGCAGCTCGGGACAGGGGGCCTTCAATGAGCAGTTCTTC
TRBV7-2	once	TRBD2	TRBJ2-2	CASSGGTSYGTGELFF	TGTGCCAGCAGCGGGGGGACTAGCTACGGCACCGGGGAGCTGTTTTTT
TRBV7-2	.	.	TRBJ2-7	CASKRASVHEQYF	TGTGCCAGCAAGAGGGCGAGCGTACACGAGCAGTACTTC
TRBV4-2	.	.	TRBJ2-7	CASSRSIDEQYF	TGTGCCAGCAGCCGATCGATAGACGAGCAGTACTTC
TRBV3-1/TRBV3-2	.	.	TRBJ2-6	CASSHRWVGASGANVLTF	TGTGCCAGCAGCCACCGGTGGGTAGGGGCCTCTGGGGCCAACGTCCTGACTTTC
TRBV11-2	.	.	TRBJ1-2	CASSPGVIYGYTF	TGTGCCAGCAGCCCAGGGGTAATCTATGGCTACACCTTC
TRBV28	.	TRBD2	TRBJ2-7	CASSLGASGTYEQYF	TGTGCCAGCAGTTTGGGGGCTAGCGGGACCTACGAGCAGTACTTC